The rows below give T cell receptor beta chains drawn from one sample of a study of shared clonotypes between healthy human individuals. Here immunoSEQ multiplex PCR was the method, and the copy in TCRdb shows in-frame clones only, minus some. The table shows approximately 1,000,000 clones, with around 78% occurring only once. Sequencing used memory CD4+ T cells from PBMCs. Every receptor here comes from a man aged 18-30 years in good health. Some clones in this sample may be carry-over from other donors' samples. Each CDR3 is given with its conserved first and last residue. The order of the fields is J gene, D gene, V gene, clone size, CDR3 DNA, CDR3 protein. The D gene is left open where the match is weak. Not all rows give a size; the values are once, few, many and, for expanded clones, a class.

TRBJ1-6 . TRBV30 . TGTGCCTGGCGCCTGGGGGGCGCGTATAATTCACCCCTCCACTTT CAWRLGGAYNSPLHF
TRBJ1-1 . TRBV7-9 few TGTGCCAGCAGCCTACGACCAACAGGGTCCTCCACTGAAGCTTTCTTT CASSLRPTGSSTEAFF
TRBJ1-2 . TRBV5-4 once TGTGCCAGCAGCTTTCGGGTCGGAACGGACCTCTATGGCTACACCTTC CASSFRVGTDLYGYTF
TRBJ1-5 . TRBV5-6 . TGTGCCAGCAGCCTCGGACCGGGACCCAATCAGCCCCAGCATTTT CASSLGPGPNQPQHF
TRBJ2-7 TRBD2 TRBV5-1 . TGCGCCAGCAGCTCGGGACTAGCGGTTTACGAGCAGTACTTC CASSSGLAVYEQYF
TRBJ1-2 . TRBV4-1 . TGCGCCAGCAGCCAAGATCGGGGGAGTTCCTATGGCTACACCTTC CASSQDRGSSYGYTF
TRBJ2-1 . TRBV2 . TGTGCCAGCAGTGGGCCATACAATGAGCAGTTCTTC CASSGPYNEQFF
TRBJ1-5 . TRBV28 . TGTGCCAGCAGTCAAGGGAGGTACCACCGCCATCAGCCCCAGCATTTT CASSQGRYHRHQPQHF
TRBJ2-1 . TRBV7-3 . TGTGCCAGCAGCTTTGATCGAGGGAACTACAATGAGCAGTTCTTC CASSFDRGNYNEQFF
TRBJ1-1 . TRBV2 . TGTGCCAGCAGGGACGACGGGGGCAGGGCTGAAGCTTTCTTT CASRDDGGRAEAFF
TRBJ2-1 TRBD2 TRBV18 . TGTGCCAGCTCACCACCTACGGGACTAGGAGTGCAGTTCTTC CASSPPTGLGVQFF
TRBJ2-7 . TRBV7-9 . TGTGCCAGCAGCTTAGTTGGGGGCCACGAGCAGTACTTC CASSLVGGHEQYF
TRBJ2-7 TRBD2 TRBV9 . TGTGCCAGCAGCGACGGGACTAGCGGACCTTACGAGCAGTACTTC CASSDGTSGPYEQYF
TRBJ2-5 . TRBV7-9 . TGTGCCAGCAGCGCCAGTTGGACCCAGTACTTC CASSASWTQYF
TRBJ1-5 TRBD1 TRBV5-1 . TGCGCCAGCAGCTTGGATCCGGGACAGAATCAGCCCCAGCATTTT CASSLDPGQNQPQHF
TRBJ1-4 . TRBV28 once TGTGCCACCTCGGGATCCGCCTTGGGTGAAAAACTGTTTTTT CATSGSALGEKLFF
TRBJ2-5 . TRBV28 once TGTGCCAGCAGGTCGTGGGGGGCGGGATCAGGGACCCAGTACTTC CASRSWGAGSGTQYF
TRBJ2-1 TRBD2 TRBV19 . TGTGCCAGTAGTCGCGGGACCGGGGGGTACTACAATGAGCAGTTCTTC CASSRGTGGYYNEQFF
TRBJ2-2 . TRBV4-2 few TGTGCCAGCGGGGGGGCGTTTTTGGACACCGGGGAGCTGTTTTTT CASGGAFLDTGELFF
TRBJ1-1 . TRBV29-1 . TGCAGCGTTGATAGGGGGAACACTGAAGCTTTCTTT CSVDRGNTEAFF
TRBJ2-1 . TRBV5-1 . TGCGCCAGCAGCGTGGGGGGCTTGGGTCCATTAGACAATGAGCAGTTCTTC CASSVGGLGPLDNEQFF
TRBJ1-1 . TRBV5-4 few TGTGCTTGGGGGGTCCAGAACACTGAAGCTTTCTTT CAWGVQNTEAFF
TRBJ2-5 . TRBV4-3 . TGCGCCAGCAGCCAAGATTTGGCGGTGAGGGGCCCGTACTTC CASSQDLAVRGPYF
TRBJ1-5 TRBD1 TRBV28 . TGTGCCAGCAGTTCTGGACAGGGGCATCAGCCCCAGCATTTT CASSSGQGHQPQHF
TRBJ2-5 . TRBV6-6 . TGTGCCAGCAGTTACCCCCTCAAGGCGACCCAGTACTTC CASSYPLKATQYF
TRBJ2-2 . TRBV9 . TGTGCCAGCAGCGTAGTTAGGGGGGAGCTGTTTTTT CASSVVRGELFF
TRBJ1-2 . TRBV5-1 . TGCGCCAGCAGCCCCCAGCAGGCCGAGGAGGGCTACACCTTC CASSPQQAEEGYTF
TRBJ1-2 TRBD1 TRBV7-9 . TGTGCCAGCAGCTGGGGGGACAGGGAAGGCTACACCTTC CASSWGDREGYTF
TRBJ2-6 . TRBV27 once TGTGCCAGCAGCTCCCGGGGGCTGGGGGCTGGGGCCAACGTCCTGACTTTC CASSSRGLGAGANVLTF
TRBJ2-3 . TRBV11-2 . TGTGCCAGCAGCTTAGATCAGGCTCAGTTCACAGATACGCAGTATTTT CASSLDQAQFTDTQYF